This T cell receptor (beta chain) was sequenced during a study of tacrolimus-resistant gene-edited T cells for transplant recipients (dated by TCRdb to between 2020 and 2021). About the full investigation: Using TCRbeta sequencing, clonality and clone numbers were compared between expanded FKBP12 knockout and unedited CMV-specific T cell products. Sequencing was performed for two donors, with one unedited and one FKBP12 knockout CMV-specific T cell product contributed by each donor. As a safety check, repertoire sequencing was performed to rule out transformation-driven clonal outgrowth after gene editing. Paper-wide results and their limitations: No Morisita similarity was observed between repertoires from different donors, whereas high similarity was observed between knockout and unedited products from the same donor. Clonality, top-10 clone read coverage, and total clone numbers were comparable between knockout and unedited products. The authors concluded that gene editing did not drastically skew the TCRbeta repertoire and did not cause excessive clonal expansion. The repertoire comparisons (Figure 5) were based on n = 2.

Genomic DNA served as the input for TCRbeta sequencing, which was run through the immunoSEQ service. As for the authors' bioinformatics: Repertoires were analyzed with immunoSEQ ANALYZER 3.0, and Morisita similarity, clonality, top-10 clone coverage and total clone counts were computed. Clonality was scaled such that a value of 1 indicated a monoclonal product and lower values indicated more diverse products. In its TCRdb copy, this immuneACCESS table keeps in-frame sequences only and misses some clones. Where compared with another copy, unresolved V genes explain less than half of these, and the others have no known cause. D and trimming come from the DNA, and the V and J calls and clone size come from that table. Across this sample there are around 730 clones, with 50% seen only once. Jointly, the top ten make up over 80% of the sample. Before enrichment with an IFNgamma secretion assay kit, PBMCs were stimulated for roughly six hours using overlapping CMV pp65 and IE-1 peptide pools. Unmodified control products were expanded in parallel without undergoing electroporation. Recombinant human IL-7 and IL-15 were used to expand the enriched CMV-specific T cells in culture. The T cell products were kept in culture for 20 to 25 days and then cryopreserved. After activation, CMV-specific T cells were enriched from PBMCs on the basis of IFNgamma secretion.

With regard to this clone: One base away there is no much larger clone; base qualities are not given.

CDR1 and CDR2 (SGHDT, YYEEEE) derive from the germline V gene. Relative to germline, V is 0 bases shorter and J is 3 bases shorter, with 13 bases between their ends. CDR3 length: 16 amino acids, cysteine to phenylalanine. Of the read, only the CDR3 DNA is kept; its 48 bases are in frame from base 1. This clonotype was sampled from a human donor in good health, a blood donor. The chain employs TRBV5-6 and TRBJ2-1, with the D call tentatively TRBD1 or TRBD2, each fitting 6 bases. Sequencing was performed on a CMV-specific product grown in culture. The sample's cell subset or site, from its label and the paper: expanded CMV-specific T cell product isolated by IFNgamma secretion after CMV peptide stimulation. The sequenced DNA: TGTGCCAGCAGCTTGGACGGGAGAGGGGGCTACAATGAGCAGTTCTTC. This gives the protein CASSLDGRGGYNEQFF.